One and the same sample provided the 17 T cell receptor beta chains below, sequenced in a study of early stage breast cancer tumors. Some clones are missing from TCRdb's copy, which holds only in-frame ones; the method was immunoSEQ multiplex PCR. The data show roughly 56,000 clones, roughly 80% seen once. Sequencing input: blood. These receptors all stem from a person between 30 and 45 years old with breast cancer.

The V and J genes are TRBV27 and TRBJ1-1; D is perhaps TRBD1 (5 bases). The germline CDR1 and CDR2 sequences are MNHEY and SMNVEV (reference sequence). The CDR3 length is 13 residues. V gave up 8 bases and J gave up 7 bases, with 17 bases separating them. CDR3 bases: TGTGCCAGCGTAGGAAAGGGACCGTTTGAAGCTTTCTTT. Its protein product is CASVGKGPFEAFF.

The chain recombines TRBV30 with TRBJ2-7; unclear D gene. Looked up from germline, CDR1 is GTSNPN and CDR2 is SVGIG (reference sequence). This CDR3 is 15 amino acids long. Trimming left V 0 bases short and J 3 bases short, with 15 bases between. CDR3 residues: CAWSVKSRVSYEQYF. The CDR3 DNA sequence: TGTGCCTGGAGTGTGAAATCAAGGGTAAGCTACGAGCAGTACTTC.

The sample holds a few counts of this clone. The J gene is TRBJ1-6, the V gene TRBV6-5, with 11 bases that match TRBD1. The CDR3 loop spans 15 amino acids. V dropped 6 bases and J dropped 7; count of bases not matched to a gene: 5. CDR1 is MNHEY and CDR2 is SVGAGI in the germline V gene. The CDR3 region has the DNA TGTGCCAGCAGATGGACAGGGGGCTGGAATTCACCCCTCCACTTT. It codes for CASRWTGGWNSPLHF.

Remarks on this clone: Its ends do not fully match the called genes, so a read error is possible. This chain links TRBV13 with TRBJ1-3, with D perhaps TRBD1 (5 bases). This CDR3 contains 14 residues. Germline values: CDR1 PRHDT, CDR2 FYEKMQ (reference sequence). The CDR3: CASSLGRSEGPWDF. The CDR3 bases are TGTGCCAGCAGCTTAGGCCGGTCGGAGGGGCCATGGGATTTT.

The chain carries TRBV9 and TRBJ1-1; D remains unclear. Germline CDR1 SGDLS, CDR2 YYNGEE. This CDR3 contains 15 residues. Between the trimmed V and J ends, which lost 0 bases and 6 bases, there was a span of 15 bases. This CDR3 is CASSVGGTLGAEAFF. Here the CDR3 DNA reads TGTGCCAGCAGCGTAGGAGGTACTTTGGGCGCTGAAGCTTTCTTT.

This clone was counted a few times. The chain uses TRBV2 and TRBJ2-7, with D hard to call. This CDR3 region has 13 residues. Germline values: CDR1 SNHLY, CDR2 FYNNEI. Trimming took 9 bases from V and 0 from J, leaving 12 bases between them. The CDR3 coding sequence is TGTGCCAGGGAGAACCCCCTCTCCTACGAGCAGTACTTC. This gives the protein CARENPLSYEQYF.

The table lists this clone with a count of one. V usage is TRBV7-9 and J usage is TRBJ2-1, with 14 positions matching TRBD2. Losses at the gene ends were 5 bases for V and 1 base for J; bases not matched to a gene: 7. The germline V gene encodes CDR1 SEHNR and CDR2 FQNEAQ (reference sequence). This CDR3 has 18 amino acids. The CDR3 DNA is TGTGCCAGCAGCCCAAGACTAGCGGGAGGGCCGTCCTACAATGAGCAGTTCTTC. This encodes CASSPRLAGGPSYNEQFF.

The V call is TRBV5-4, the J call TRBJ2-7; 10 positions agree with TRBD1. V dropped 4 bases and J dropped 1; count of bases not matched to a gene: 5. CDR3 length: 15 amino acids. CDR1 SGHNT and CDR2 YYREEE come from the germline V gene (reference sequence). The CDR3 reads CASSPGQGMSYEQYF. Written as DNA, the CDR3 is TGTGCCAGCAGCCCGGGACAGGGGATGTCCTACGAGCAGTACTTC.

The chain recombines TRBV12-5 with TRBJ1-1; D possibly corresponds to TRBD1 (5 bases). The CDR3 runs to 17 residues. Trimming pared 1 base from V and 4 bases from J, leaving 19 bases between. Looked up from germline, CDR1 is LGHNT and CDR2 is FRNRAP. In DNA, the CDR3 is TGTGCTAGTGGTTTGGCCCTTACAGGAGAGCTACTCACTGAAGCTTTCTTT. Encoded protein: CASGLALTGELLTEAFF.

This sequence joins TRBV6-5 and TRBJ1-1; D gene unclear. Germline-derived CDR1 and CDR2 are MNHEY and SVGAGI. The CDR3 has 14 residues. The V gene lost 0 bases and the J gene lost 4 bases, with 9 bases spanning the gap. The CDR3 region is CASSYSRASTEAFF. DNA of the CDR3: TGTGCCAGCAGTTACTCCCGGGCTAGCACTGAAGCTTTCTTT.

This chain links TRBV18 with TRBJ1-1; 8 bases match TRBD1. Germline V gives CDR1 KGHSH, CDR2 LQKENI. The V gene end was trimmed by 3 bases and the J gene end by 4 bases; junction bases not matched to a gene: 7. This CDR3 contains 15 residues. The CDR3 DNA is TGTGCCAGCTCACCGGAAGGGCAGGGGGCCACTGAAGCTTTCTTT. This encodes CASSPEGQGATEAFF.

The gene calls are TRBV10-1 and TRBJ2-1; TRBD2 aligns across 7 bases. Unmatched junction bases numbered 7, after V lost 10 bases and J lost 4 bases. There are 13 residues in the CDR3. In germline, CDR1 is WNHNN, CDR2 SYGVQD (reference sequence). Here the CDR3 DNA reads TGCGCCACGGGGAGGGAGGGATACAATGAGCAGTTCTTC. Its protein product is CATGREGYNEQFF.

The chain carries TRBV9 and TRBJ2-1; TRBD2 matches at 7 bases. CDR1 and CDR2 (germline): SGDLS, YYNGEE. Trimming took 0 bases from V and 0 from J; bases not matched to a gene: 3. The CDR3 contains 16 residues. The CDR3 sequence: CASSVALADSYNEQFF. Written as DNA, the CDR3 is TGTGCCAGCAGCGTAGCCCTAGCGGACTCCTACAATGAGCAGTTCTTC.

This chain links TRBV5-1 with TRBJ2-3, with TRBD2 as a possible D gene (5 bases). Germline assignment: CDR1 SGHRS and CDR2 YFSETQ. The CDR3 loop spans 17 amino acids. V gave up 0 bases and J gave up 4 bases, with 18 bases separating them. The CDR3 loop is CASSLAVTGSAADTQYF. The CDR3 DNA reads TGCGCCAGCAGCTTGGCTGTTACGGGAAGTGCGGCAGATACGCAGTATTTT.

The chain carries TRBV27 and TRBJ1-3; no reliable D call. Germline CDR1 reads MNHEY; CDR2 reads SMNVEV (reference sequence). Trimming took 3 bases from V and 0 from J, leaving 9 bases between them. CDR3 length: 15 amino acids. CDR3 bases: TGTGCCAGCAGTTTTGCCCCCCCCTCTGGAAACACCATATATTTT. It is translated as CASSFAPPSGNTIYF.

This clone was counted a single time. This rearrangement joins TRBV29-1 to TRBJ2-7, with 7 bases matching TRBD2. With V trimmed by 1 base and J by 5 bases, 5 bases remained unmatched. CDR1 and CDR2 (germline): SQVTM, ANQGSEA. The CDR3 contains 13 residues. CDR3 DNA sequence: TGCAGCGTTGAAGGGGGCGGGGGAAACGAGCAGTACTTC. As protein: CSVEGGGGNEQYF.

The chain carries TRBV9 and TRBJ2-3; 10 nucleotides agree with TRBD2. Per the germline V gene, CDR1 is SGDLS and CDR2 is YYNGEE. The V and J ends lost 0 bases and 4 bases, in that order; junction bases with no gene match: 11. The CDR3 length is 18 residues. CDR3: CASSVVTSGISRADTQYF. The CDR3 region has the DNA TGTGCCAGCAGCGTAGTAACTAGCGGGATAAGCCGTGCAGATACGCAGTATTTT.